These 16 T cell receptor beta chains came from one sample sequenced in a study of siplizumab effects on memory and regulatory T cells. Only in-frame clones appear in the TCRdb table, and some are missing; sequencing was by immunoSEQ multiplex PCR. Among some 100,000 clones listed, 85% to 95% were seen once. Sequencing was done on a sample of non-Treg CD4+ T cells sorted from blood. The receptors were sampled from a human donor in good health.

Only one count was recorded for this clone. The chain joins TRBV6-5 to TRBJ1-3; 7 bases line up with TRBD1. V lost 8 bases to trimming and J lost 3 bases; unmatched junction nucleotides: 1. The CDR3 runs to 12 residues. Germline V lookup: CDR1 MNHEY, CDR2 SVGAGI. CDR3 in amino acids: CASRQGGNTIYF. CDR3 DNA: TGTGCCAGCCGACAGGGTGGAAACACCATATATTTT.

The chain uses TRBV19 and TRBJ2-2; a possible D gene is TRBD1 (6 bases). The CDR3 extends over 14 amino acids. The V end was cut by 9 bases, the J end by 0 bases, with 11 bases between. The germline CDR1 and CDR2 sequences are LNHDA and SQIVND (reference sequence). This CDR3 reads CASFRGTNTGELFF. The CDR3 DNA sequence: TGTGCCAGCTTCAGGGGCACGAACACCGGGGAGCTGTTTTTT.

The V gene is TRBV27, the J gene TRBJ2-7; D may correspond to TRBD1 or TRBD2 (5 bases each). Germline V gene data show CDR1 as MNHEY and CDR2 as SMNVEV (reference sequence). The CDR3 has 13 amino acids. V dropped 6 bases and J dropped 6 bases, with 15 bases sitting between them. CDR3 nucleotides: TGTGCCAGCAGGGGTCCCGGGGCTAGCGAGCAGTACTTC. Its translation is CASRGPGASEQYF.

J is TRBJ1-2 and V is TRBV29-1; 8 nucleotides agree with TRBD1. The CDR3 is 13 residues long. Germline V gene data show CDR1 as SQVTM and CDR2 as ANQGSEA. The V segment lost 4 bases and the J segment 6 bases; nucleotides outside the gene matches: 7. For the CDR3, the DNA is TGCAGCGTTGTCGGGACAGGTTTTGATGGCTACACCTTC. Residues: CSVVGTGFDGYTF.

This clone was found once. J is TRBJ2-1 and V is TRBV7-2; D gene ambiguous. V was trimmed by 0 bases and J by 10 bases, leaving 10 bases between them. The CDR3 covers 13 residues. Germline V CDR1 and CDR2: SGHTA, FQGNSA. As DNA, the CDR3 is TGTGCCAGCAGCTTAGCCCGGTTCGGAGAGCAGTTCTTC. Translated: CASSLARFGEQFF.

The chain has TRBV11-1 and TRBJ2-7, with 7 bases identical to TRBD1. V shed 4 bases and J 2 bases; nucleotides not matched to a gene: 8. CDR1 and CDR2 from the germline V gene are SGHAT and FQDESV (reference sequence). The CDR3 contains 15 residues. The CDR3 loop reads CASSSGDSFTYEQYF. CDR3 nucleotide sequence: TGTGCCAGCAGCTCTGGGGACAGTTTCACCTACGAGCAGTACTTC.

This chain joins TRBV4-1 and TRBJ2-5; maybe TRBD1 (6 bases). V was cut by 4 bases and J by 2 bases, with 14 bases left in between. Germline lookup yields CDR1 MGHRA and CDR2 YSYEKL. The CDR3 sequence is 15 residues long. Here the CDR3 DNA reads TGCGCCAGCAGCCCCCGGACAGTAGTTCAAGAGACCCAGTACTTC. Protein sequence: CASSPRTVVQETQYF.

This chain connects TRBV9 to TRBJ1-1; 8 bases line up with TRBD1. Trimming at V came to 0 bases and at J to 4 bases, leaving 5 bases not matched to a gene. Germline V gives CDR1 SGDLS, CDR2 YYNGEE. CDR3 length equals 15 residues. The CDR3 sequence: CASSVAPDRATEAFF. In nucleotides, the CDR3 is TGTGCCAGCAGCGTAGCTCCGGACAGGGCCACTGAAGCTTTCTTT. Filled out from reference TRBV9 and TRBJ1-1, the complete variable domain reads DSGVTQTPKHLITATGQRVTLRCSPRSGDLSVYWYQQSLDQGLQFLIQYYNGEERAKGNILERFSAQQFPDLHSELNLSSLELGDSALYFCASSVAPDRATEAFFGQGTRLTVV.

This rearrangement joins TRBV28 to TRBJ1-6; 7 nucleotides match TRBD1. Trimming removed 7 bases from V and 1 base from J; junction bases left unmatched: 7. The CDR3 extends over 16 amino acids. Looked up from germline, CDR1 is MDHEN and CDR2 is SYDVKM. CDR3 sequence reads: CASTKRGPSYNSPLHF. As DNA, the CDR3 is TGTGCCAGCACAAAAAGGGGGCCATCCTATAATTCACCCCTCCACTTT.

V usage is TRBV9 and J usage is TRBJ1-2; no reliable D call. Per the germline V gene, CDR1 is SGDLS and CDR2 is YYNGEE. The V end lost 0 bases, the J end lost 4 bases, and 16 bases lay between the germline ends. The CDR3 contains 16 residues. CDR3 residues: CASSVATSEGFYGYTF. DNA of the CDR3: TGTGCCAGCAGCGTAGCTACGTCAGAGGGATTCTATGGCTACACCTTC.

This chain joins TRBV6-6 and TRBJ1-4, with D tentatively TRBD1 (5 bases). The CDR3 spans 15 residues. The germline V and J ends were trimmed by 6 bases and 7 bases, with 18 bases remaining between them. Germline assignment: CDR1 MNHNY and CDR2 SVGAGI (reference sequence). CDR3 sequence (DNA): TGTGCCAGCAGGTTTGACGGGACGGCTAGTGAAAAACTGTTTTTT. Protein product: CASRFDGTASEKLFF.

CDR3 residues: CASSLGIDRDRYF. The CDR3 nucleotides are TGTGCCAGCAGCTTAGGAATCGACCGGGACAGGTACTTC. J is TRBJ2-7 and V is TRBV7-9; 7 nucleotides match TRBD1. The CDR3 runs to 13 residues. Trimming cost V 1 base and J 12 bases; bases outside gene matches: 9. Germline values: CDR1 SEHNR, CDR2 FQNEAQ (reference sequence).

The chain joins TRBV18 to TRBJ1-1; 9 nucleotides agree with TRBD1. Germline CDR1 reads KGHSH; CDR2 reads LQKENI. Trimming removed 5 bases from V and 0 bases from J; junction bases left unmatched: 1. This CDR3 is 14 amino acids long. CDR3 sequence: CASSRQGVNTEAFF. The DNA of the CDR3 is TGTGCCAGCTCAAGACAGGGGGTGAACACTGAAGCTTTCTTT.

V gene TRBV6-1 combines with J gene TRBJ2-7, with D unclear. Germline loops: CDR1 MNHNS, CDR2 SASEGT. CDR3 length: 17 amino acids. Trimming cost V 4 bases and J 0 bases, with 19 bases left between them. CDR3 sequence: CASSGSGWADSSYEQYF. The CDR3, as DNA: TGTGCCAGCAGTGGTTCCGGGTGGGCCGATAGCTCCTACGAGCAGTACTTC.

The rearrangement uses TRBV12-5 and TRBJ2-5; D is ambiguous. The CDR3 length is 14 residues. V lost 3 bases and J 2 bases, leaving 10 bases between the germline ends. The germline V gene has CDR1 LGHNT and CDR2 FRNRAP. The CDR3 nucleotides read TGTGCTAGTGGTTTTTGGGAAAAACAAGAGACCCAGTACTTC. Its protein product is CASGFWEKQETQYF.

CDR3 sequence (DNA): TGCAGTGTGGACGTATCCTACGAGCAGTACTTC. Amino acids: CSVDVSYEQYF. The chain has TRBV20-1 and TRBJ2-7; no reliable D call. The CDR3 has 11 residues. V was shortened by 7 bases and J by 1 base, with 8 bases between the two germline ends. CDR1 and CDR2 from the germline V gene are DFQATT and SNEGSKA (reference sequence).